A selection of T cell receptor beta chains follows, all from one sample in a study of response to subunit inactivated influenza vaccine. Each CDR3 protein gets one entry after TCRdb re-called the RT-PCR reads with MiXCR. This table holds about 580,000 distinct CDR3 sequences, 14% found once. This material consisted of PBMCs from blood, taken approximately 12 days after vaccination. The receptors shown here come from a man aged 50 to 60 who received an inactivated influenza vaccine. Both conserved end residues are part of each CDR3. The order of the fields is J gene, V gene, D gene, clone size, CDR3 DNA, CDR3 protein. A D gene is named only where the DNA matches it firmly. Clone size is stated in some rows and not others, as once, few, many or a class when expanded.

>TRBJ1-2|TRBV12-3/TRBV12-4|-|many
TGTGCCAGCAGTTTAGGGGGGGCCAACTATGGCTACACCTTC
CASSLGGANYGYTF
>TRBJ2-1|TRBV12-3/TRBV12-4|TRBD2|few
TGTGCCAGCCGGTCTAGCGGGGGGGGAACCAATGAGCAGTTCTTC
CASRSSGGGTNEQFF
>TRBJ1-1|TRBV3-1|-|-
TGTGCCAGCAGCCGACAGCTGGGCACTGAAGCTTTCTTT
CASSRQLGTEAFF
>TRBJ2-3|TRBV6-1|TRBD2|-
TGTGCCAGCAGGCCCACTAGCGGCGGCACCACAGATACGCAGTATTTT
CASRPTSGGTTDTQYF
>TRBJ2-7|TRBV20-1|-|few
TGCAGTGCTGCTATCCGGGGAATGGGGTACGAGCAGTACTTC
CSAAIRGMGYEQYF
>TRBJ2-4|TRBV20-1|-|-
TGCAGTGCTATCCCGGACGTACGATGGAACATTCAGTACTTC
CSAIPDVRWNIQYF
>TRBJ2-3|TRBV15|-|few
TGTGCCACCAGCAGAGACCGGGGGACCACAGATACGCAGTATTTT
CATSRDRGTTDTQYF
>TRBJ2-1|TRBV14|TRBD2|-
TGTGCCAGCAGCCCAATAGCGGGAGGGAATAATGAGCAGTTCTTC
CASSPIAGGNNEQFF
>TRBJ2-1|TRBV20-1|-|-
TGCAGTGCTATAGGACGCTACAATGAGCAGTTCTTC
CSAIGRYNEQFF
>TRBJ2-7|TRBV20-1|-|-
TGCAGTGCTAGAGTTGTACAGGGCTCTTACGAGCAGTACTTC
CSARVVQGSYEQYF
>TRBJ2-1|TRBV7-9|-|-
TGTGCCAGCAGCCTCGCCGGCAGGGGCCATGAGCAGTTCTTC
CASSLAGRGHEQFF
>TRBJ2-7|TRBV7-2|TRBD2|-
TGTGCCAGCAGCCCGCTACTAGCGGGAGGGCTCTCCGAGCAGTACTTC
CASSPLLAGGLSEQYF
>TRBJ2-3|TRBV5-1|-|-
TGCGCCAGCAGCTTGGGGTCTATCCCCCCAGATACGCAGTATTTT
CASSLGSIPPDTQYF
>TRBJ1-2|TRBV12-3/TRBV12-4|TRBD1|many
TGTGCCAGCAGCCTAGACAGGGGCTACGGCTACACCTTC
CASSLDRGYGYTF
>TRBJ1-2|TRBV29-1|TRBD1|few
TGCAGCGTCTCGGACAGGGGGGGAGGCTACACCTTC
CSVSDRGGGYTF
>TRBJ1-2|TRBV7-9|-|-
TGTGCCAGCAGCCCGACCTCTCTCGGCTATGGCTACACCTTC
CASSPTSLGYGYTF
>TRBJ2-3|TRBV12-3/TRBV12-4|-|many
TGTGCCAGCAGTTTAGCTGGGCGGGGGCAAGGAGATACGCAGTATTTT
CASSLAGRGQGDTQYF
>TRBJ2-7|TRBV7-2|-|few
TGTGCCAGCAGCCCAGCGGGGACATTCTCCTACGAGCAGTACTTC
CASSPAGTFSYEQYF
>TRBJ2-3|TRBV6-5|TRBD2|-
TGTGCCAGCAGTTACTCAGGACTAGCGGGAGGGAGAACAGATACGCAGTATTTT
CASSYSGLAGGRTDTQYF
>TRBJ2-7|TRBV12-3/TRBV12-4|TRBD1|few
TGTGCCAGCAGTCCCCGGGACAGGGGATCCGAGCAGTACTTC
CASSPRDRGSEQYF
>TRBJ2-1|TRBV20-1|TRBD2|-
TGCAGTGCAACCTCCCGACTAGCGGGAGCTGGTGAGCAGTTCTTC
CSATSRLAGAGEQFF
>TRBJ2-3|TRBV29-1|-|few
TGCAGCGCCTCGTGGGGGGATACGCAGTATTTT
CSASWGDTQYF
>TRBJ1-4|TRBV7-9|-|many
TGTGCCAGCAGCTTAGCGGGGGGTTCCAACGAAAAACTGTTTTTT
CASSLAGGSNEKLFF
>TRBJ1-5|TRBV6-6|-|few
TGTGCCAGCAGTTTAACCGACAGGCCCCAGCATTTT
CASSLTDRPQHF
>TRBJ2-3|TRBV7-9|TRBD2|-
TGTGCCAGCACCTACTGGCGGGGGGGTTCTAGCACAGATACGCAGTATTTT
CASTYWRGGSSTDTQYF
>TRBJ1-5|TRBV28|-|few
TGTGCCAGCAGAGGTGGGGGGGGTGGCAATCAGCCCCAGCATTTT
CASRGGGGGNQPQHF
>TRBJ2-3|TRBV12-3/TRBV12-4|TRBD2|few
TGTGCCAGCAGTTTAGGGGCGGGGGGTCGAGATACGCAGTATTTT
CASSLGAGGRDTQYF
>TRBJ2-5|TRBV24-1|TRBD1|-
TGTGCCACCGGGACAGGGAAACCCCAAGAGACCCAGTACTTC
CATGTGKPQETQYF
>TRBJ2-4|TRBV24-1|-|-
TGTGCCACCAGTGAAACGGGACCAGGGGGGAACATTCAGTACTTC
CATSETGPGGNIQYF
>TRBJ1-4|TRBV4-1|TRBD1|few
TGCGCCAGCAGCCCAGGACAGGGGGCTGGTGAAAAACTGTTTTTT
CASSPGQGAGEKLFF
>TRBJ1-5|TRBV28|TRBD1|few
TGTGCCAGCAGTTTAGCCGACAGGGACAATCAGCCCCAGCATTTT
CASSLADRDNQPQHF
>TRBJ1-3|TRBV6-5|-|-
TGTGCCAGCAGTTACACTTCAGGGATCGGCTCTGGAAACACCATATATTTT
CASSYTSGIGSGNTIYF
>TRBJ2-2|TRBV11-2|TRBD2|few
TGTGCCAGCAGCTCAAGCTCAGCGGGGGGGCACACCGGGGAGCTGTTTTTT
CASSSSSAGGHTGELFF
>TRBJ1-2|TRBV6-2/TRBV6-3|-|-
TGTGCCAGCAGTTACGACAGCCGGCGCCCGGGGCTCGGCTATGGCTACACCTTC
CASSYDSRRPGLGYGYTF
>TRBJ2-3|TRBV6-4|-|few
TGTGCCAGCAAGGACACACGCACAGATACGCAGTATTTT
CASKDTRTDTQYF
>TRBJ1-5|TRBV28|TRBD1|many
TGTGCCAGCAGGACGACAGGGGGAGGTCAGCCCCAGCATTTT
CASRTTGGGQPQHF
>TRBJ2-1|TRBV28|-|few
TGTGCCAGCAGTTTTTTAACCCGGTCAAATGAGCAGTTCTTC
CASSFLTRSNEQFF
>TRBJ2-4|TRBV6-2/TRBV6-3|-|-
TGTGCCAGCAGTACACTAGCCAAAAACATTCAGTACTTC
CASSTLAKNIQYF
>TRBJ1-6|TRBV4-3|-|few
TGCGCCAGCAGCCAAGAGAATTTAGGGTCACCCCTCCACTTT
CASSQENLGSPLHF
>TRBJ2-7|TRBV3-1|-|-
TGTGCCAGCAGCCAAGACTACGACAGATACGAGCAGTACTTC
CASSQDYDRYEQYF
>TRBJ2-1|TRBV7-2|TRBD2|-
TGTGCCAGCAGCGTGCAAGCGGGGCAATCCTACAATGAGCAGTTCTTC
CASSVQAGQSYNEQFF
>TRBJ2-2|TRBV12-3/TRBV12-4|-|few
TGTGCCAGCAGTTTACAGGGGAGTGCCGGGGAGCTGTTTTTT
CASSLQGSAGELFF
>TRBJ2-5|TRBV2|-|-
TGTGCCAGCAGTGAATCCACAGGACGACAGACCCAGTACTTC
CASSESTGRQTQYF
>TRBJ2-7|TRBV20-1|TRBD2|few
TGCAGTGCTAGAGCCAGTAGCGGGAGGTCTTACGAGCAGTACTTC
CSARASSGRSYEQYF
>TRBJ1-1|TRBV7-2|-|few
TGTGCCAGCAGCTTAGGGGGCAGGACCAACACTGAAGCTTTCTTT
CASSLGGRTNTEAFF
>TRBJ2-5|TRBV7-6|-|few
TGTGCCAGCAGCTTAGCGTTGGCACGAGAGACCCAGTACTTC
CASSLALARETQYF
>TRBJ2-4|TRBV11-2|TRBD1|few
TGTGCCAGCAGCCCCCTGACAGGGGCGGCCAAAAACATTCAGTACTTC
CASSPLTGAAKNIQYF